The 13 T cell receptor beta chains presented below share a single source sample, sequenced in a study of tumor and adjacent non-tumor tissue in lung cancer. The library came from three nested PCR rounds adapted from ARM-PCR protocols. TCRdb itself ran the multiplex PCR reads through MiXCR, one entry per CDR3 protein. The data show tens of thousands of distinct CDR3 sequences, with around 60% seen just once and roughly a fifth held by the top ten. No cell sorting was done before RNA was extracted from the tissue. Sequencing was done on a sample of lung tumor tissue. These TCRs come from a man aged 45-65 years with non-small cell lung cancer.

On this clonotype itself: A much larger clone differs from this one at a single base, so this may be a read error. The CDR3, as DNA: TGTGCCAACAGTTTGAGACAGGAGGAGCTGTTTTTT. Amino acids: CANSLRQEELFF. The chain couples TRBV28 to TRBJ2-2, with D maybe TRBD1 (6 bases). The CDR3 covers 12 residues. The germline V gene has CDR1 MDHEN and CDR2 SYDVKM.

There are many counts of this clonotype. V and J are TRBV4-2 and TRBJ2-3; D not certain. The length of the CDR3 is 16 residues. The ends were cut back, 4 bases at V and 2 bases at J, with 16 bases in the middle. Germline V gene sequence: CDR1 LGHNA, CDR2 YNFKEQ. DNA of the CDR3: TGTGCCAGCAGCCTCGGGTCTATAGCCGCCACAGATACGCAGTATTTT. Translating it yields CASSLGSIAATDTQYF.

In regard to this clonotype: A read error may produce the germline difference seen at one junction end. The chain employs TRBV11-2 and TRBJ1-1; D call uncertain. The germline V gene encodes CDR1 SGHAT and CDR2 FQNNGV. CDR3 length: 14 amino acids. CDR3: CVSSVDKYGTEAFF. CDR3 coding DNA: TGTGTCAGCAGCGTAGACAAGTATGGGACTGAAGCTTTCTTT.

The chain employs TRBV30 and TRBJ1-2; TRBD1 is a possible D gene (5 bases). The germline V gene encodes CDR1 GTSNPN and CDR2 SVGIG (reference sequence). CDR3 size: 14 residues. The CDR3 protein is CLWRGRLPNYGYTF. The CDR3 bases are TGTCTCTGGAGGGGCAGACTGCCTAACTATGGCTACACCTTC.

This clonotype was detected ten times or more. The rearrangement uses TRBV6-5 and TRBJ2-2; the D gene is possibly TRBD1 (5 bases). The CDR3 extends over 13 amino acids. Deletions cut 3 bases from V and 6 bases from J, with 8 bases between. From germline, CDR1 is MNHEY and CDR2 SVGAGI. CDR3 bases: TGTGCCAGCAGTTATACGACAGCCGGGGAGCTGTTTTTT. This translates into CASSYTTAGELFF.

Turning to this clonotype: At one end the junction does not follow the germline gene, possibly because of a read error. CDR3 bases: TGTGCCAGCAGCTTAGGGGGGACAGGGGGTGGAAACACCACATATTTT. It yields the protein CASSLGGTGGGNTTYF. V and J are TRBV11-2 and TRBJ1-3, with TRBD1 identical over 11 bases. This CDR3 has 16 residues. Germline V gene data show CDR1 as SGHAT and CDR2 as FQNNGV. Together with reference TRBV11-2 and TRBJ1-3, the CDR3 gives the full variable domain: EAGVAQSPRYKIIEKRQSVAFWCNPISGHATLYWYQQILGQGPKLLIQFQNNGVVDDSQLPKDRFSAERLKGVDSTLKIQPAKLEDSAVYLCASSLGGTGGGNTTYFGEGSWLTVV.

This clonotype was seen repeatedly, ten times or more. This sequence joins TRBV6-5 and TRBJ2-7; D is unclear. The germline V gene encodes CDR1 MNHEY and CDR2 SVGAGI. The CDR3 totals 14 residues. V was trimmed by 0 bases and J by 6 bases, leaving 12 bases between them. Here the CDR3 reads CASSYSRKAVEQYF. Written as DNA, the CDR3 is TGTGCCAGCAGTTACTCGAGAAAAGCTGTCGAGCAGTACTTC.

On this clonotype itself: A junction end diverges from the germline sequence, so it may reflect a read error. The chain has TRBV5-1 and TRBJ2-7; D possibly matches TRBD1 or TRBD2 (5 bases each). This CDR3 contains 14 residues. Germline V lookup: CDR1 SGHRS, CDR2 YFSETQ. In DNA form, the CDR3 reads TGCGCCAGCAGCAGCAGGGACGGATCCTACGAGCTGTACTTC. It specifies CASSSRDGSYELYF.

In regard to this clonotype: At one end the junction does not follow the germline gene, possibly because of a read error. V is TRBV6-1 and J is TRBJ1-2, with D perhaps matching TRBD1 (5 bases). Germline V gene sequence: CDR1 MNHNS, CDR2 SASEGT. The CDR3 length is 15 residues. CDR3 nucleotide sequence: TGTGCCAACAGAGAGAATAGGGGATTCCTCTATGGTTACACCTTC. Its translation is CANRENRGFLYGYTF.

Comments on this clonotype: A read error is possible here, since a much larger clone lies one base away. The chain has TRBV28 and TRBJ2-7, with D possibly called TRBD1 or TRBD2 (5 bases each). Germline CDR1 is MDHEN and CDR2 is SYDVKM. The CDR3 sequence is 15 residues long. CDR3 in DNA: TGTGCCATCAGTTTACCAGCAGGGACCTCCCGCGGGCAGTACTTC. Its translation is CAISLPAGTSRGQYF.

This clonotype turned up a few times. The V call is TRBV5-1, the J call TRBJ1-1; D gene uncertain. This CDR3 has 14 amino acids. From germline, CDR1 is SGHRS and CDR2 YFSETQ. V lost 6 bases and J 1 base, leaving 13 bases between the germline ends. CDR3 nucleotides: TGCGCCAGCAAGGGCCAGGACGGGAACACTGAAGCTTTCTTT. Translation: CASKGQDGNTEAFF.

The chain recombines TRBV23-1 with TRBJ1-1; D unresolved. TRBV23-1 has ORF status, its function being uncertain. The CDR3 is 15 residues long. V was clipped by 1 base and J by 1 base, with 10 bases between them. The CDR3 DNA follows: TGCGCCAGCAGTCAATTTGAGGCCCCGAACACTGAAGCTTTCTTT. Protein product: CASSQFEAPNTEAFF.

In this sample, this clonotype turned up a few times. This chain connects TRBV5-4 to TRBJ1-3; 9 positions match TRBD1. The germline gives CDR1 SGHNT, CDR2 YYREEE (reference sequence). The V gene end was trimmed by 3 bases and the J gene end by 1 base; junction bases not matched to a gene: 5. CDR3 length: 16 residues. The CDR3 nucleotides are TGTGCCAGCAGCTCCCGGGACAGGGTGTCTGGAAACACCATATATTTT. Residues: CASSSRDRVSGNTIYF.